The rows below give T cell receptor beta chains drawn from one sample of a study of cytomegalovirus exposure and HLA in healthy donors. Sequencing was performed with immunoSEQ multiplex PCR; in TCRdb, only in-frame clones are kept and a portion is missing. The sample yields fewer than 150,000 clones, around three quarters seen once. The sample comprised PBMCs. The receptors originated from a man aged 35 to 55 in good health and CMV-seronegative. Each CDR3 is given with its conserved first and last residue. A D gene is named only where the DNA matches it firmly. Size is stated for part of the rows, as once, few or many counts, or as a class when the clone is expanded.

D gene	clone size	V gene	J gene	CDR3 protein	CDR3 DNA
TRBD2	once	TRBV13	TRBJ2-2	CASSSGLELAGELFF	TGTGCCAGCAGCTCCGGACTAGAACTAGCCGGGGAGCTGTTTTTT
NA	NA	TRBV29-1	TRBJ2-5	CSVERQVKETQYF	TGCAGCGTTGAACGACAGGTCAAAGAGACCCAGTACTTC
TRBD1	NA	TRBV6-5	TRBJ1-6	CASSYSGDRDNSPLHF	TGTGCCAGCAGTTACTCGGGGGACAGGGATAATTCACCCCTCCACTTT
TRBD1	NA	TRBV7-3	TRBJ2-2	CASSSGTGGTGELFF	TGTGCCAGCAGCTCCGGGACAGGTGGAACCGGGGAGCTGTTTTTT
NA	NA	TRBV28	TRBJ1-1	CASSFPGPSNAAAAEAFF	TGTGCCAGCAGTTTCCCGGGCCCCAGTAATGCGGCAGCGGCTGAAGCTTTCTTT
NA	once	TRBV10-3	TRBJ2-7	CAISELGVTSYEQYF	TGTGCCATCAGTGAGCTGGGAGTTACCTCCTACGAGCAGTACTTC
NA	few	TRBV6-5	TRBJ1-1	CASSLTVNTEAFF	TGTGCCAGCAGTTTGACAGTGAACACTGAAGCTTTCTTT
TRBD2	NA	TRBV7-9	TRBJ2-1	CASSSSGGRVEQFF	TGTGCCAGCAGCTCCAGCGGGGGGAGGGTTGAGCAGTTCTTC
NA	NA	TRBV30	TRBJ2-3	CAWVGANEDTQYF	TGTGCCTGGGTGGGCGCGAATGAGGATACGCAGTATTTT
NA	NA	TRBV7-9	TRBJ1-5	CASSRGGEVQHF	TGTGCCAGCAGCCGCGGTGGGGAGGTCCAGCATTTT
TRBD1	once	TRBV5-4	TRBJ1-2	CASTPDRSYGYTF	TGTGCCAGCACCCCGGACAGGAGCTATGGCTACACCTTC
NA	NA	TRBV30	TRBJ2-3	CAWTPGGTDTQYF	TGTGCCTGGACCCCCGGGGGCACAGATACGCAGTATTTT
NA	few	TRBV2	TRBJ1-1	CASSEGEGGTEAFF	TGTGCCAGCAGTGAGGGGGAAGGGGGCACTGAAGCTTTCTTT
NA	NA	TRBV7-9	TRBJ2-7	CASSPGGHSTYEQYF	TGTGCCAGCAGCCCTGGGGGACACTCGACCTACGAGCAGTACTTC
TRBD2	NA	TRBV7-2	TRBJ2-7	CASSLTSGGAYEQYF	TGTGCCAGCAGCTTGACTAGCGGGGGGGCCTACGAGCAGTACTTC
NA	NA	TRBV4-1	TRBJ2-7	CASSQAWGAYEQYF	TGCGCCAGCAGCCAGGCGTGGGGGGCCTACGAGCAGTACTTC
NA	NA	TRBV11-2	TRBJ2-7	CASSLDQAVSSYEQYF	TGTGCCAGCAGCTTAGATCAAGCGGTATCCTCCTACGAGCAGTACTTC
TRBD2	few	TRBV7-3	TRBJ2-1	CASSLLAGANNEQFF	TGTGCCAGCAGCTTATTAGCGGGAGCCAACAATGAGCAGTTCTTC
NA	NA	TRBV7-2	TRBJ2-1	CASSPTGSSSYNEQFF	TGTGCCAGCAGCCCAACCGGGTCGAGCTCCTACAATGAGCAGTTCTTC
NA	few	TRBV7-6	TRBJ2-7	CASSATGRSYEQYF	TGTGCCAGCAGCGCGACAGGGAGGTCCTACGAGCAGTACTTC
NA	NA	TRBV5-1	TRBJ2-5	CASSPLKGHSVGETQYF	TGCGCCAGCAGCCCATTAAAGGGACACAGCGTAGGAGAGACCCAGTACTTC
TRBD1	few	TRBV27	TRBJ2-1	CASSPTRQGGYNEQFF	TGTGCCAGCAGTCCGACCCGACAGGGGGGGTACAATGAGCAGTTCTTC
TRBD2	NA	TRBV10-3	TRBJ2-3	CAISSPGGGTDTQYF	TGTGCCATCAGTAGCCCGGGGGGAGGGACAGATACGCAGTATTTT
TRBD1	NA	TRBV4-3	TRBJ2-7	CASSQGTGLNYEQYF	TGCGCCAGCAGCCAGGGGACAGGGCTCAACTACGAGCAGTACTTC
TRBD2	NA	TRBV9	TRBJ2-3	CASSVGRGTSVDTQYF	TGTGCCAGCAGCGTAGGGCGGGGGACTAGCGTTGATACGCAGTATTTT
TRBD1	NA	TRBV25-1	TRBJ2-7	CASRGVAGQGDYEQYF	TGTGCCAGCAGAGGAGTCGCAGGACAGGGTGACTACGAGCAGTACTTC
TRBD1	NA	TRBV5-4	TRBJ2-4	CASSSMGGTGAKNIQYF	TGTGCCAGCAGCTCGATGGGGGGGACAGGGGCGAAAAACATTCAGTACTTC
NA	NA	TRBV9	TRBJ2-7	CASSPGHASSYEQYF	TGTGCCAGCAGCCCGGGACACGCAAGCTCCTACGAGCAGTACTTC
TRBD1	NA	TRBV5-4	TRBJ1-4	CASSLGGTGGEKLFF	TGTGCCAGCAGCTTGGGGGGGACAGGGGGTGAAAAACTGTTTTTT
NA	NA	TRBV7-2	TRBJ1-5	CASTPAGNQPQHF	TGTGCCAGCACCCCGGCGGGCAATCAGCCCCAGCATTTT